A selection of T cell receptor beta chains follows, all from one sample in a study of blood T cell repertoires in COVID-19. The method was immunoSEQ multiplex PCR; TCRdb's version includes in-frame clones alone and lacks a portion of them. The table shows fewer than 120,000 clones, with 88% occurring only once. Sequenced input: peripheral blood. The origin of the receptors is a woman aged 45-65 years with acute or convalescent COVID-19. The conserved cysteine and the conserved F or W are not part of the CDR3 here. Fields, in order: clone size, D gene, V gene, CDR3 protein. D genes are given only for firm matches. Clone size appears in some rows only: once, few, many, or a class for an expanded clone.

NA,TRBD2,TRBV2,ASSLAGAGNEQF
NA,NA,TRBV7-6,ASGRGESNTEAF
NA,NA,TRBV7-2,ASSAHPTVGGYVEQF
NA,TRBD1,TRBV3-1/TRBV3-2,ASSQGGQGNSPLH
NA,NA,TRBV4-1,ASSQEDYPAKNIQY
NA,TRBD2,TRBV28,ASSLRASGSYEQY
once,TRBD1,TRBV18,ASSPPGQGFNEQF
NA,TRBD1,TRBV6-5,ASSYSTGRGYT
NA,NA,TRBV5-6,ASSLDRGNTEAF
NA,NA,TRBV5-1,ASSLPGNTEAF
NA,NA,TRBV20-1,SASGGVGNQPQH
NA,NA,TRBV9,ASSVANGFTEAF
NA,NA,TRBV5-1,ASSLGEGFSPLH
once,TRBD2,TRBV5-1,ASSLAGGPGDTQY
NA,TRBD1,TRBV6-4,ASSDLIWRDRDNNSPLH
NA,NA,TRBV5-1,ASSLAQGLGGELF
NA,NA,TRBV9,ASSVGMGPDNYGYT
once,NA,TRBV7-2,ASSERGGGFAYGYT
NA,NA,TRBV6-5,ASTDSYEQY
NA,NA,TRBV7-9,ASTLTGPGTEAF
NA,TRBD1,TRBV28,ASRIDRAELETQY
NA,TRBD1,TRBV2,ASTASGGLYNSPLH
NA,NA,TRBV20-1,SASLGQPNQPQH
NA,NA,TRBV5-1,ASSGQPTNEKLF
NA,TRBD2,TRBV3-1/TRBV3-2,ASSQAWTRVSEQF
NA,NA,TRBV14,ASSQDSSQPQH
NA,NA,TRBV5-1,ASSTGSTRTDTQY
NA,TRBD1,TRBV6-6,ASSYPGQGAGELF
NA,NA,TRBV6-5,ASSLYEQY
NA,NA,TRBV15,ATSRDRNRAVVTF
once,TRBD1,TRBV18,ASSPGTGSTRANVLT
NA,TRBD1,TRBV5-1,ASSLQGPYEQY
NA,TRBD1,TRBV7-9,ASSPMDRVGRGNQPQH
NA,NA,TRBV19,ASSLTSGQETQY
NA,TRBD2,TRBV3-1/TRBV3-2,ASSQPASGQETQY
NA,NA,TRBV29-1,SVQDDSGTEAF
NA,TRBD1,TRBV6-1,ASSELGTGDGYT
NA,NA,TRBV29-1,SVPASSYNEQF
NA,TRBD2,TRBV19,ASSMRVAGASDTQY
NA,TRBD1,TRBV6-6,ASRIDRGDEKLF